These 14 T cell receptor beta chains came from one sample sequenced in a study of tumor-infiltrating lymphocytes in primary liver carcinoma. Using a constant-region primer together with ProtoScript II reverse transcriptase, TCR beta cDNA was made from approximately 0.55 ug of total RNA. What produced the TCR beta libraries was three nested multiplex PCR rounds using slightly modified ARM-PCR. PCR rounds one and two used TRBV1-TRBV30 forward primers with a C-beta reverse primer for roughly 10 cycles each. TCRdb processed the multiplex PCR reads anew with MiXCR; each CDR3 protein has one entry. The table records under 150,000 distinct CDR3 sequences, 65% to 75% of them present only once. Taking roughly 20-34 mg of unsorted bulk tissue, the authors co-extracted RNA and DNA. The specimen was tumor-adjacent normal liver tissue. These receptors came from a woman aged 55-75 years with primary liver carcinoma and hepatitis B virus infection.

V is TRBV29-1 and J is TRBJ2-7; D unclear. The CDR3 is made up of 14 amino acids. Deletions cut 4 bases from V and 6 bases from J, with 19 bases between. The germline V gene encodes CDR1 SQVTM and CDR2 ANQGSEA. The CDR3 here is CSVGFEATVREQYF. CDR3 bases: TGCAGCGTTGGGTTTGAAGCCACGGTGCGCGAGCAGTACTTC.

Details on this clonotype: This may come from a read error, since a much larger clone is one base off. The chain employs TRBV12-3 or TRBV12-4 and TRBJ2-1; D unclear. The CDR3 extends over 10 amino acids. With 7 bases removed from V and 7 bases from J, the gap between germline ends came to 5 bases. This CDR3 reads CASTRNEQFF. DNA for the CDR3: TGTGCCAGCACTAGGAATGAGCAGTTCTTC.

This rearrangement joins TRBV30 to TRBJ1-5, with D possibly matching TRBD1 (5 bases). V was shortened by 3 bases and J by 4 bases, with 16 bases between the two germline ends. The CDR3 extends over 15 amino acids. The V gene's germline CDR1 is GTSNPN and CDR2 SVGIG (reference sequence). CDR3 sequence: CAWSRGDQKNQPQHF. The CDR3 DNA is TGTGCCTGGAGCCGGGGGGATCAGAAAAATCAGCCCCAGCATTTT.

Points on this clonotype: At one end, the junction sequence differs from germline, possibly due to a read error. The CDR3 sequence is CVSSFESSHEQYF. The CDR3, as DNA: TGTGTCAGCAGCTTCGAGTCCTCCCACGAGCAGTACTTC. The chain carries TRBV5-4 and TRBJ2-7; D unclear. Germline CDR1 SGHNT, CDR2 YYREEE (reference sequence). CDR3 length equals 13 residues.

Ten or more counts support this clonotype. The gene calls are TRBV5-1 and TRBJ2-1, with D hard to call. The ends were cut back, 4 bases at V and 7 bases at J, with 9 bases in the middle. The CDR3 sequence is 12 residues long. The germline CDR1 and CDR2 sequences are SGHRS and YFSETQ. The CDR3 DNA reads TGCGCCAGCAGCGCCTTTGGGAATGAGCAGTTCTTC. Residues: CASSAFGNEQFF.

Points on this clonotype: This may be a read error: a much more frequent sequence differs by one nucleotide. The gene calls are TRBV29-1 and TRBJ2-3; D ambiguous. The CDR3 is 10 residues long. Per germline, CDR1 SQVTM and CDR2 ANQGSEA. As DNA, the CDR3 is TGCGGCGAAAACACAGATACGCAGTATTTT. Translating gives CGENTDTQYF.

In regard to this clonotype: This sequence may be a read error, since a much larger clone differs from it by one base. V usage is TRBV28 and J usage is TRBJ2-1; D is unresolved. The CDR3 has 15 residues. Looked up from germline, CDR1 is MDHEN and CDR2 is SYDVKM. This CDR3 reads CGSSRPYYPYNEQFF. As DNA, the CDR3 is TGTGGCAGCAGCCGACCGTACTACCCATACAATGAGCAGTTCTTC. Full variable domain (outside the CDR3, taken from reference TRBV28 and TRBJ2-1): DVKVTQSSRYLVKRTGEKVFLECVQDMDHENMFWYRQDPGLGLRLIYFSYDVKMKEKGDIPEGYSVSREKKERFSLILESASTNQTSMYLCGSSRPYYPYNEQFFGPGTRLTVL.

The chain links TRBV6-6 to TRBJ2-1; D possibly corresponds to TRBD2 (5 bases). Trimming removed 0 bases from V and 13 bases from J, with 28 bases in between. This CDR3 contains 18 residues. Germline V gene data show CDR1 as MNHNY and CDR2 as SVGAGI (reference sequence). The CDR3 region is CASSYSSGSTRAPEAQFF. The DNA of the CDR3 is TGTGCCAGCAGTTACTCGAGTGGGAGTACAAGAGCGCCTGAGGCACAGTTCTTC.

Details on this clonotype: A junction end diverges from the germline sequence, so it may reflect a read error. V usage is TRBV11-2 and J usage is TRBJ2-3; D is tentatively TRBD1 or TRBD2 (5 bases each). The germline CDR1 and CDR2 sequences are SGHAT and FQNNGV. The CDR3 has 15 residues. The CDR3 DNA follows: TGTGCCAGCAGCAGGGACCTTTCCAGCACAGATACGCACTATTTT. Translated: CASSRDLSSTDTHYF.

Worth noting for this clonotype: No conserved phenylalanine or tryptophan ends this CDR3, so it is likely a read error. The chain carries TRBV28 and TRBJ2-7; D gene ambiguous. This CDR3 region has 15 residues. The germline V gene has CDR1 MDHEN and CDR2 SYDVKM. The CDR3 sequence: CAGSFGQSATKGQYI. DNA for the CDR3: TGTGCCGGCAGTTTCGGGCAGTCCGCTACGAAGGGGCAGTACATC.

As regards this clonotype: A junction end diverges from the germline sequence, so it may reflect a read error. This rearrangement joins TRBV28 to TRBJ2-3; D gene uncertain. CDR3 length: 14 residues. Looked up from germline, CDR1 is MDHEN and CDR2 is SYDVKM. The CDR3 DNA reads as TGTGCCAGCAGTTATGTGGATTACATAGATACCCAGTATTTT. Protein sequence: CASSYVDYIDTQYF.

Worth noting for this clonotype: The CDR3 ends on some other residue instead of the conserved phenylalanine or tryptophan, so this is likely a read error. This sequence joins TRBV6-5 and TRBJ2-2; D is ambiguous. Germline V gene lookup returns CDR1 MNHEY and CDR2 SVGAGI. Trimming stripped 7 bases from V and 4 bases from J, with 16 bases between. This CDR3 has 15 amino acids. The chain's CDR3 is CASNKIPDGTGELFY. The CDR3 DNA reads as TGTGCCAGCAATAAAATTCCGGACGGCACCGGGGAGCTGTTTTAT.

Regarding this clonotype: This clone may be a read error of a much larger clone one base away. V is TRBV7-9 and J is TRBJ2-3; perhaps TRBD1 as D (5 bases). CDR3 length equals 15 residues. Per germline, CDR1 SEHNR and CDR2 FQNEAQ (reference sequence). V was pared by 5 bases and J by 0 bases, with 12 bases between. CDR3 nucleotide sequence: TGTGCCAGCAGCCCTCTAAGACAGAGCACAGATACGCAGTATTTT. As protein: CASSPLRQSTDTQYF.

Comments on this clonotype: Given a much more abundant clone one base away, this may be a read error. This sequence joins TRBV7-8 and TRBJ2-3, with D perhaps matching TRBD1 or TRBD2 (6 bases each). V was trimmed by 0 bases and J by 5 bases, leaving 18 bases between them. Germline V gene sequence: CDR1 SGHVS, CDR2 FQNEAQ. CDR3 size: 17 residues. CDR3 in DNA: TGTGCCAGCAGCTTAGCGGGGGGCCCCCCCCCCATAGATACGCAGTATTTT. It yields the protein CASSLAGGPPPIDTQYF. The full variable domain, with the rest looked up from reference TRBV7-8 and TRBJ2-3, is GAGVSQSPRYKVAKRGQDVALRCDPISGHVSLFWYQQALGQGPEFLTYFQNEAQLDKSGLPSDRFFAERPEGSVSTLKIQRTQQEDSAVYLCASSLAGGPPPIDTQYFGPGTRLTVL.